Listed here is a single T cell receptor (beta chain). As yet, its antigen is unknown. Its ends do not fully match the called genes, so a read error is possible. In TCRdb, the reads were re-called with MiXCR into one record per CDR3 protein. The sample holds roughly 860,000 distinct CDR3 sequences, 32% seen once. The sample comes from a study of T cell repertoires in cytomegalovirus infection. Overall study: TCR beta signatures that were public indicated CMV infection and matching HLA type. Study-wide points: CMV-specific TCR beta clonotypes restricted by HLA-C were the ones dominating the ex vivo response.

There are 16 residues in the CDR3. Germline V gene sequence: CDR1 SSHAT, CDR2 FNYEAQ (reference sequence). This TCR derives from a human donor in good health (CMV status not recorded). Some clones in this sample may be carry-over from other donors' samples. The chain uses TRBV7-7 and TRBJ2-2, with D unclear. The starting material was cultured CD8+ T cells from PBMCs, obtained from culture after CMV antigen stimulation. The CDR3, as DNA: TGTGCTAGCAGCCCCAGACTTGACTTCAACACCGGGGAGCTGTTTTTT. Protein product: CASSPRLDFNTGELFF.